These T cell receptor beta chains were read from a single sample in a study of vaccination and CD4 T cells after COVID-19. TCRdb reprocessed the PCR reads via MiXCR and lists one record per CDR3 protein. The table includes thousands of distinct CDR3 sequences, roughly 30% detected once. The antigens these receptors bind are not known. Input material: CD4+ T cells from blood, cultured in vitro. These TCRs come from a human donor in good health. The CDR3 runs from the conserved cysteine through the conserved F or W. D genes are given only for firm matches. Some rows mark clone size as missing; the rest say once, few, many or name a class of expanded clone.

CASSIVEGASSNYGYTF TGTGCCAGTAGTATAGTGGAGGGGGCCTCCTCTAACTATGGCTACACCTTC TRBV19 . TRBJ1-2 TRBD1
CASSLQTNTEAFF TGTGCCAGCAGCTTACAGACTAACACTGAAGCTTTCTTT TRBV7-9 . TRBJ1-1 .
CSANSGYNEQFF TGCAGTGCCAATAGCGGATACAATGAGCAGTTCTTC TRBV20-1 . TRBJ2-1 .
CASSTHRGNTEAFF TGCGCCAGCAGCACACACAGAGGGAACACTGAAGCTTTCTTT TRBV5-1 . TRBJ1-1 .
CAGRRLGSEAQYF TGTGCCGGTCGTAGGTTGGGTTCGGAGGCTCAGTACTTC TRBV6-1 few TRBJ2-5 .
CSAPGQTYEQYF TGCAGTGCGCCGGGACAGACCTACGAGCAGTACTTC TRBV20-1 . TRBJ2-7 TRBD1
CASRRQGRDTGELFF TGTGCCAGCAGAAGACAGGGGCGAGACACCGGGGAGCTGTTTTTT TRBV27 . TRBJ2-2 TRBD1
CASTRGENTEAFF TGTGCCAGCACTCGGGGCGAGAACACTGAAGCTTTCTTT TRBV2 . TRBJ1-1 .
CASSQVSHESEAFF TGCGCCAGCAGCCAAGTGTCCCACGAATCTGAAGCTTTCTTT TRBV4-1 . TRBJ1-1 .
CATSDNSGVYGYTF TGTGCCACCAGTGATAACTCAGGCGTGTATGGCTACACCTTC TRBV24-1 . TRBJ1-2 .
CSARVPGLDGYTF TGCAGTGCTAGAGTTCCCGGGTTGGATGGCTACACCTTC TRBV20-1 few TRBJ1-2 .
CASRSTGTHYGYTF TGTGCCAGCAGATCGACAGGGACGCACTATGGCTACACCTTC TRBV28 medium-sized TRBJ1-2 TRBD1
CSAPSSQSDTQYF TGCAGTGCCCCCTCAAGTCAGTCAGATACGCAGTATTTT TRBV20-1 few TRBJ2-3 .
CASSAGPYGYTF TGTGCCAGCAGCGCCGGGCCCTATGGCTACACCTTC TRBV5-6 . TRBJ1-2 .
CASSQLVTGVSNTIYF TGTGCCAGCAGCCAACTTGTAACAGGGGTCTCAAACACCATATATTTT TRBV4-2 . TRBJ1-3 TRBD1
CASSLTTGTNEKLFF TGTGCCAGCAGCCTTACGACGGGAACTAATGAAAAACTGTTTTTT TRBV6-1 once TRBJ1-4 .
CSAGGLGNTEAFF TGCAGTGCTGGGGGACTTGGGAACACTGAAGCTTTCTTT TRBV20-1 few TRBJ1-1 .
CASSMGGTPNSPLHF TGTGCCAGTAGTATGGGGGGGACGCCGAATTCACCCCTCCACTTT TRBV19 few TRBJ1-6 .
CASSVFISNQPQHF TGTGCCAGCAGTGTTTTTATTAGCAATCAGCCCCAGCATTTT TRBV2 few TRBJ1-5 .
CASSTAPDEQFF TGTGCCAGTAGTACGGCCCCGGATGAGCAGTTCTTC TRBV19 . TRBJ2-1 .
CASSSRDGSTDTQYF TGTGCCAGCAGTTCCCGGGACGGAAGCACAGATACGCAGTATTTT TRBV6-5 few TRBJ2-3 .
CASSPGQSTGELFF TGTGCCAGTAGTCCTGGACAGTCCACCGGGGAGCTGTTTTTT TRBV19 few TRBJ2-2 .
CASSPGGGKDQPQHF TGTGCCAGCAGCCCCGGGGGGGGGAAGGATCAGCCCCAGCATTTT TRBV5-4 . TRBJ1-5 .
CASTPRTVVGYGYTF TGTGCCAGTACCCCGCGGACGGTGGTCGGGTATGGCTACACCTTC TRBV19 . TRBJ1-2 .
CASSLDGRANTGELFF TGCGCCAGCAGCTTGGATGGCAGAGCAAACACCGGGGAGCTGTTTTTT TRBV5-1 . TRBJ2-2 .
CSARRRSRPPPSNTEAFF TGCAGTGCTAGACGCCGCAGCCGCCCCCCCCCCAGTAACACTGAAGCTTTCTTT TRBV20-1 hyperexpanded TRBJ1-1 .
CASSPGQGNQPQHF TGTGCCAGCAGTCCCGGACAGGGGAATCAGCCCCAGCATTTT TRBV27 few TRBJ1-5 TRBD1
CASSKTGTNSPLHF TGTGCCAGCAGCAAGACAGGGACGAATTCACCCCTCCACTTT TRBV9 few TRBJ1-6 TRBD1
CASSREEAGGNEQYF TGCGCCAGCAGCCGAGAAGAAGCGGGGGGCAACGAGCAGTACTTC TRBV5-1 once TRBJ2-7 TRBD2
CASSLQGDTEAFF TGTGCCAGCAGCCTCCAGGGGGACACTGAAGCTTTCTTT TRBV7-9 . TRBJ1-1 TRBD1
CASSHDSNSPLHF TGTGCCAGCAGCCACGACAGTAATTCACCCCTCCACTTT TRBV7-3 . TRBJ1-6 .
CASSHSRTGLSDSPLHF TGTGCCAGCAGCCATTCTCGGACAGGGCTCTCGGATTCACCCCTCCACTTT TRBV4-2 . TRBJ1-6 TRBD1
CAAKTLLGDYGYTF TGTGCCGCTAAGACTCTTCTGGGGGACTATGGCTACACCTTC TRBV19 . TRBJ1-2 .
CASSPQGNTEAFF TGTGCCAGTAGCCCTCAGGGGAACACTGAAGCTTTCTTT TRBV19 few TRBJ1-1 .
CASSLGQGSIETQYF TGCGCCAGCAGCTTGGGACAGGGATCGATAGAGACCCAGTACTTC TRBV5-1 . TRBJ2-5 TRBD1
CASSDSAGGPTDTQYF TGTGCCAGCAGTGACTCAGCGGGGGGGCCGACAGATACGCAGTATTTT TRBV6-4 . TRBJ2-3 TRBD2
CASSSPGAGNYGYTF TGTGCCAGCAGTTCCCCAGGGGCCGGCAACTATGGCTACACCTTC TRBV6-5 . TRBJ1-2 .
CASSMGLGNQPQHF TGTGCCAGTAGTATGGGGTTGGGCAATCAGCCCCAGCATTTT TRBV19 . TRBJ1-5 .
CASTEGWTGAYGYTF TGTGCCAGCACCGAGGGGTGGACAGGCGCCTATGGCTACACCTTC TRBV2 few TRBJ1-2 TRBD1
CSAMGTGVNSPLHF TGCAGTGCTATGGGGACAGGGGTTAATTCACCCCTCCACTTT TRBV20-1 few TRBJ1-6 TRBD1
CASRDLTNYGYTF TGTGCCAGCAGAGATCTCACGAACTATGGCTACACCTTC TRBV2 few TRBJ1-2 .
CASSWGGAGANVLTF TGTGCCAGCAGCTGGGGGGGGGCTGGGGCCAACGTCCTGACTTTC TRBV7-9 . TRBJ2-6 TRBD2
CSVVTRQENTEAFF TGCAGCGTTGTTACCCGACAGGAAAACACTGAAGCTTTCTTT TRBV29-1 . TRBJ1-1 .
CASTPQGRNTEAFF TGTGCCAGCACCCCACAGGGGAGGAACACTGAAGCTTTCTTT TRBV27 . TRBJ1-1 TRBD1
CASSPELNTEAFF TGCGCCAGCAGCCCCGAGTTGAACACTGAAGCTTTCTTT TRBV5-1 few TRBJ1-1 .
CASSYSNGAPYNEQFF TGTGCCAGCAGTTACTCGAATGGGGCCCCCTACAATGAGCAGTTCTTC TRBV6-5 . TRBJ2-1 .
CASSLGAGGVETQYF TGTGCCAGCAGTTTAGGTGCAGGGGGCGTGGAGACCCAGTACTTC TRBV12-3/TRBV12-4 . TRBJ2-5 TRBD1
CASKYRENTEAFF TGTGCCAGCAAGTATCGGGAGAACACTGAAGCTTTCTTT TRBV25-1 few TRBJ1-1 .
CASSFGPTNAYEQYF TGTGCCAGCAGCTTCGGACCGACGAACGCCTACGAGCAGTACTTC TRBV5-5 . TRBJ2-7 .
CASSLRRAEAFF TGTGCCAGCAGCTTGCGAAGGGCTGAAGCTTTCTTT TRBV13 . TRBJ1-1 .
CASSDSSYNEQFF TGTGCCAGCAGTGACAGCTCCTACAATGAGCAGTTCTTC TRBV6-4 . TRBJ2-1 .
CASIGSGGTEGGYGYTF TGTGCCAGCATAGGTTCGGGGGGGACAGAGGGCGGCTATGGCTACACCTTC TRBV6-1 . TRBJ1-2 TRBD1
CASSQAFAGGPPNQPQHF TGTGCCAGCAGCCAAGCGTTTGCGGGGGGGCCACCCAATCAGCCCCAGCATTTT TRBV4-2 . TRBJ1-5 .
CSAPKTARRAYGYTF TGCAGTGCTCCAAAAACCGCACGCCGGGCTTATGGCTACACCTTC TRBV20-1 . TRBJ1-2 .